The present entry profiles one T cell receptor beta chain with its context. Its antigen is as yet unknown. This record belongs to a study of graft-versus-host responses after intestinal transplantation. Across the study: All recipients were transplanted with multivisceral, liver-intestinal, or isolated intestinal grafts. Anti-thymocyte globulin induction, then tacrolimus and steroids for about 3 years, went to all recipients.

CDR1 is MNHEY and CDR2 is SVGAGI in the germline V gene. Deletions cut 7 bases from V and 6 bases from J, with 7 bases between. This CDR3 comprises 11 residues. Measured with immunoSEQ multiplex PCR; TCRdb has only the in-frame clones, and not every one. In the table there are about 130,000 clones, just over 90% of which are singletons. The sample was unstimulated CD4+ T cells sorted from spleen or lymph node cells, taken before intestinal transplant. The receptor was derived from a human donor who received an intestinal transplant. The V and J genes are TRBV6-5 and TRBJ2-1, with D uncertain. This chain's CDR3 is CASKRRNEQFF. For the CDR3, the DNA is TGTGCCAGCAAAAGGCGCAATGAGCAGTTCTTC.